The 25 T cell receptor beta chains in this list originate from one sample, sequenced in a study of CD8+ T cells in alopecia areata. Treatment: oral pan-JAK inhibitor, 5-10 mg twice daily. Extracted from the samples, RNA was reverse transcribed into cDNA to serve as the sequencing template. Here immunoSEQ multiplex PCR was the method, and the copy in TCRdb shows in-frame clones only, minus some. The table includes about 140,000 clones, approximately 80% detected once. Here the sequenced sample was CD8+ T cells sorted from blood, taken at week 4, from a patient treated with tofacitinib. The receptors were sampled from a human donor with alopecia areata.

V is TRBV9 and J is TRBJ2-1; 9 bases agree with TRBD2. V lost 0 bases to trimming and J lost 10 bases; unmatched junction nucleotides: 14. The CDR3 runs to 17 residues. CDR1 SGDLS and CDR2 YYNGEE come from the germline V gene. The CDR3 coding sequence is TGTGCCAGCAGCGTAGAGGGGACTAGCTCCTTCCTGGGAGAGCAGTTCTTC. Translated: CASSVEGTSSFLGEQFF.

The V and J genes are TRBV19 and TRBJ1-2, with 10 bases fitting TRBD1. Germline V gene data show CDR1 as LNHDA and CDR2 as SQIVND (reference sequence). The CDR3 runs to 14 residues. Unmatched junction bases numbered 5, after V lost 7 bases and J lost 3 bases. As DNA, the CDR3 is TGTGCCAGTACCGGGACAGGGGATGACTATGGCTACACCTTC. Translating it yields CASTGTGDDYGYTF.

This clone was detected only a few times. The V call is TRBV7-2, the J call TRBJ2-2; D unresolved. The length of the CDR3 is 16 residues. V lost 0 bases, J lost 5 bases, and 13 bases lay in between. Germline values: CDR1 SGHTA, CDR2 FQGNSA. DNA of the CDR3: TGTGCCAGCAGCTTAGCGCCCGGGTTCAGTACCGGGGAGCTGTTTTTT. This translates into CASSLAPGFSTGELFF.

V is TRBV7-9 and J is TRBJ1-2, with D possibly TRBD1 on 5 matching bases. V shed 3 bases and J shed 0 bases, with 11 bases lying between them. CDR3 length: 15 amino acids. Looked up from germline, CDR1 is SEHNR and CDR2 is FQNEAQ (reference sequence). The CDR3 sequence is CASSLTEETNYGYTF. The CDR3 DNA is TGTGCCAGCAGCTTGACAGAAGAAACTAACTATGGCTACACCTTC.

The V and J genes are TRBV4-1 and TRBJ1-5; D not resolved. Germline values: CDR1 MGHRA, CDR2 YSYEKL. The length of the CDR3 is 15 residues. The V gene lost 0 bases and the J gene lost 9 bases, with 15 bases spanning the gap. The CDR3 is CASSQDTGSRTPQHF. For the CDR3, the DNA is TGCGCCAGCAGCCAAGACACTGGCTCTCGTACGCCCCAGCATTTT.

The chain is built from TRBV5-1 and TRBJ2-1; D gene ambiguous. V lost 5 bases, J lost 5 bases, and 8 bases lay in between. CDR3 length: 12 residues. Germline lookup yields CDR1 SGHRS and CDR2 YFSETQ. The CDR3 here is CASSIQNNEQFF. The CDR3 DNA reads TGCGCCAGCAGTATACAGAACAATGAGCAGTTCTTC.

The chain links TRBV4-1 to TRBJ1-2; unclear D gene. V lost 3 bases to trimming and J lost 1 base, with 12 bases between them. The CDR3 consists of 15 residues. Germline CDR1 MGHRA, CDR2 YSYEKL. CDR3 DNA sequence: TGCGCCAGCAGCCAGCAGCCGCTAGGTAACTATGGCTACACCTTC. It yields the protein CASSQQPLGNYGYTF.

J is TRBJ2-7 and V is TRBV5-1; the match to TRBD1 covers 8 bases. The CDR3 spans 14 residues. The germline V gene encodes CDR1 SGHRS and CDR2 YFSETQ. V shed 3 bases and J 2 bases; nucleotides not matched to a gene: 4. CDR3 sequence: CASSSGQGTYEQYF. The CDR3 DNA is TGCGCCAGCAGCTCAGGACAGGGAACCTACGAGCAGTACTTC.

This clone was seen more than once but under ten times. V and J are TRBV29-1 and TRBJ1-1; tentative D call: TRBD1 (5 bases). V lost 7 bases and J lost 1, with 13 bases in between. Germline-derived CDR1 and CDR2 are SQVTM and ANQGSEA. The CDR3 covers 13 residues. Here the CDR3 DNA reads TGCAGCGCTCGGGGCTTCGGGAACACTGAAGCTTTCTTT. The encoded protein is CSARGFGNTEAFF. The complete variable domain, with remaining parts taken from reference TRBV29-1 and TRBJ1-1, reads SAVISQKPSRDICQRGTSLTIQCQVDSQVTMMFWYRQQPGQSLTLIATANQGSEATYESGFVIDKFPISRPNLTFSTLTVSNMSPEDSSIYLCSARGFGNTEAFFGQGTRLTVV.

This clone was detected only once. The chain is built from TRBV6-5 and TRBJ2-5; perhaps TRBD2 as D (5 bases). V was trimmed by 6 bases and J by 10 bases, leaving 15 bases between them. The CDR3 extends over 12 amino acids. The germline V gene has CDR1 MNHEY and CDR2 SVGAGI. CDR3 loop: CASSPDRGNQYF. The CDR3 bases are TGTGCCAGCAGCCCGGATAGAGGGAACCAGTACTTC.

In DNA form, the CDR3 reads TGTGCCAGCAGCTCAGGTGGGATGAACACTGAAGCTTTCTTT. It yields the protein CASSSGGMNTEAFF. The chain links TRBV7-8 to TRBJ1-1; no clear D. Trimming cost V 4 bases and J 0 bases, with 9 bases left between them. Looked up from germline, CDR1 is SGHVS and CDR2 is FQNEAQ. This CDR3 contains 14 residues. Drawing the rest from reference TRBV7-8 and TRBJ1-1, the complete variable domain is GAGVSQSPRYKVAKRGQDVALRCDPISGHVSLFWYQQALGQGPEFLTYFQNEAQLDKSGLPSDRFFAERPEGSVSTLKIQRTQQEDSAVYLCASSSGGMNTEAFFGQGTRLTVV.

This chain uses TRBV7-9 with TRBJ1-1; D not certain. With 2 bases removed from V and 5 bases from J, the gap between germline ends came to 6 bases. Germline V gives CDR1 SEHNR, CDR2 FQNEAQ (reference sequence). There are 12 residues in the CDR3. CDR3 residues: CASSLWATEAFF. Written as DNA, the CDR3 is TGTGCCAGCAGCTTATGGGCTACTGAAGCTTTCTTT.

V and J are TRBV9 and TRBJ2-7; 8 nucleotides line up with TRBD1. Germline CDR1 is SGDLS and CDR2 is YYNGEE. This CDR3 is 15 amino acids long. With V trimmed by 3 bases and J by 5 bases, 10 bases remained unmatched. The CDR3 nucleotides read TGTGCCAGCAGCGCCACGGGACAGGCCAACCACGAGCAGTACTTC. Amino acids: CASSATGQANHEQYF.

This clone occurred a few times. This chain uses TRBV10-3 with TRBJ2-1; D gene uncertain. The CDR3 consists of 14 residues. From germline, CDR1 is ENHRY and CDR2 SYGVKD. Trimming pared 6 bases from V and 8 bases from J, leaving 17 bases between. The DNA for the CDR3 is TGTGCCATCAGCCCCGTGACATGGTTTGATGAGCAGTTCTTC. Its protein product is CAISPVTWFDEQFF.

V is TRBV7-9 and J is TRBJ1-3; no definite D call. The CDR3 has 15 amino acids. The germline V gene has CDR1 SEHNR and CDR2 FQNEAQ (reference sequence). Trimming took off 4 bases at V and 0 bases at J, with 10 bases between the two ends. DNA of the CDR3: TGTGCCAGCAGCTACCCCGGGGACTCTGGAAACACCATATATTTT. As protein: CASSYPGDSGNTIYF.

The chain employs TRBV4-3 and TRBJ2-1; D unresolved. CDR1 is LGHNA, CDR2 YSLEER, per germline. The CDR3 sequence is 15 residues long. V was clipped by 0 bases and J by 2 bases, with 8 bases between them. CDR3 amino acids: CASSQDGSTYNEQFF. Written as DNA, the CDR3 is TGCGCCAGCAGCCAAGACGGGTCTACCTACAATGAGCAGTTCTTC.

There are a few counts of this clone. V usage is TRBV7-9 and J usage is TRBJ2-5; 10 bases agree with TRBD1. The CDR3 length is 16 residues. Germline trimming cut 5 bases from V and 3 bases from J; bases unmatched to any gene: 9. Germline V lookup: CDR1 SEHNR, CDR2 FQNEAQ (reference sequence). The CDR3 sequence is CASSRGDRGVEETQYF. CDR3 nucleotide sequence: TGTGCCAGCAGCAGGGGGGACAGGGGAGTTGAAGAGACCCAGTACTTC.

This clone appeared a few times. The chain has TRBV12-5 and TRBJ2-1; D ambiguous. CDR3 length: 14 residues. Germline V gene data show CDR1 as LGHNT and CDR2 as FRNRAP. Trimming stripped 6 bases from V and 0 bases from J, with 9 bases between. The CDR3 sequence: CASGPDHSYNEQFF. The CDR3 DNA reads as TGTGCTAGTGGCCCGGACCACTCCTACAATGAGCAGTTCTTC.

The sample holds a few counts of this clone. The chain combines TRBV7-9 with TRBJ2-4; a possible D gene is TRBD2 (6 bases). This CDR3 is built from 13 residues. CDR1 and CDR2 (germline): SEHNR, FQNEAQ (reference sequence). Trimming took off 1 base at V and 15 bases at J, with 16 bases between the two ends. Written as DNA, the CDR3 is TGTGCCAGCAGCTTAGGGCCTGGGCCGGAGGGGTACTTC. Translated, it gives CASSLGPGPEGYF.

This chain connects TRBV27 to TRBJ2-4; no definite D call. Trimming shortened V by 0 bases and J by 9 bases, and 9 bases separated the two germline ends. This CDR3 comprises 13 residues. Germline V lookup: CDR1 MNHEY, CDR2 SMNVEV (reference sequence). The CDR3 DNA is TGTGCCAGCAGTTTATCGATAAAGGGCATTCAGTACTTC. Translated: CASSLSIKGIQYF.

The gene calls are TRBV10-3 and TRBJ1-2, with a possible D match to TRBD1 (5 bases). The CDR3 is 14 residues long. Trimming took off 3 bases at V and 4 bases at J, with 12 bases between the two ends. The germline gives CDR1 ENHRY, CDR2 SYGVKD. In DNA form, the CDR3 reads TGTGCCATCAGTGACCGAGACGGGACCTATGGCTACACCTTC. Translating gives CAISDRDGTYGYTF.

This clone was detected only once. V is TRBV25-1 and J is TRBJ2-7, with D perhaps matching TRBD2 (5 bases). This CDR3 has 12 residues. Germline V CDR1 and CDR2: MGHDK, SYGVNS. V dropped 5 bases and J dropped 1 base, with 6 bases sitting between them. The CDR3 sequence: CASSWRSYEQYF. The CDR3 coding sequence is TGTGCCAGCAGTTGGAGGTCCTACGAGCAGTACTTC.

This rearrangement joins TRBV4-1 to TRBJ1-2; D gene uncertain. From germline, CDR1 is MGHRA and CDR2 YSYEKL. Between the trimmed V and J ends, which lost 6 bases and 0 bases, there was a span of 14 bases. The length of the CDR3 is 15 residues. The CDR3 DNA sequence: TGCGCCAGCAGAAGGGCGGACCGGACTAACTATGGCTACACCTTC. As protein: CASRRADRTNYGYTF.

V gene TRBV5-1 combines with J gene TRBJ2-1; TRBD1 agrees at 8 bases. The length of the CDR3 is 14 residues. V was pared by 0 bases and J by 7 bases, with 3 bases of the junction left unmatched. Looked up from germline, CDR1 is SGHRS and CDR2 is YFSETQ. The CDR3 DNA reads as TGCGCCAGCAGCTTGGGGACAGGGCAAAATGAGCAGTTCTTC. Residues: CASSLGTGQNEQFF.

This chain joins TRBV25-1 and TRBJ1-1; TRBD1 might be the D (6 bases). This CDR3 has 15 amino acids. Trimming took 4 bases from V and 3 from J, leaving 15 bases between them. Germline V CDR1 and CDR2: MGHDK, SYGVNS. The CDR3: CASSAPNRVHTEAFF. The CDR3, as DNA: TGTGCCAGCAGTGCCCCTAACAGGGTCCACACTGAAGCTTTCTTT. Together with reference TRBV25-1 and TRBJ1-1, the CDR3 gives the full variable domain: EADIYQTPRYLVIGTGKKITLECSQTMGHDKMYWYQQDPGMELHLIHYSYGVNSTEKGDLSSESTVSRIRTEHFPLTLESARPSHTSQYLCASSAPNRVHTEAFFGQGTRLTVV.